This T cell receptor beta chain was obtained from a study of shared T cell receptors in the human thymus. V dropped 5 bases and J dropped 0; count of bases not matched to a gene: 9. This CDR3 contains 17 residues. CDR1 and CDR2 (germline): LNHDA, SQIVND (reference sequence). The protocol was immunoSEQ multiplex PCR, while the TCRdb copy is restricted to in-frame clones and leaves out a portion. The data contain 500,000 to 550,000 clones, about 84% of them seen just once; the ten biggest clones take up more than 0.01%. The data also belong to a second study, concerning human thymus T cells. That paper states: Corrective heart surgery yielded the resections from which the thymus tissue came.

This chain connects TRBV19 to TRBJ2-1; 8 bases align to TRBD2. Sequenced input: thymocytes. The clonotype was recovered from a boy less than two years old with a congenital heart defect. This chain's CDR3 is CASSWGGGTHSYNEQFF. The CDR3 DNA reads as TGTGCCAGTAGTTGGGGCGGGGGGACCCACTCCTACAATGAGCAGTTCTTC.